The T cell receptor beta chain under discussion was sequenced for a study of blood T cell repertoires in COVID-19. Study summary: COVID-19 samples from acute and convalescent phases originated in the United States, Italy and Spain. Sample material is recorded as cDNA or gDNA derived from T cells, B-cell-depleted T cells, or PBMCs.

This clone was counted a single time. Authors' methods: Estimation of nucleated cell counts relied on the amplification of reference gene primers. The table came from immunoSEQ multiplex PCR; TCRdb's copy has only in-frame clones and leaves some out. V and J calls plus clone size are reproduced from that table; the DNA served to infer D and trimming. The table includes 200,000 to 300,000 clones, about 90% detected once. Germline V lookup: CDR1 GTSNPN, CDR2 SVGIG (reference sequence). The CDR3 has 15 residues. Germline trimming cut 3 bases from V and 5 bases from J; bases unmatched to any gene: 7. The TCR comes from a woman in her fifties or sixties with acute or convalescent COVID-19. Specimen: peripheral blood. This chain uses TRBV30 with TRBJ2-5; TRBD2 matches 12 bases. DNA of the CDR3: TGTGCCTGGAGCCCGCTAGCGGGAGGGCCCGAGACCCAGTACTTC. This codes for CAWSPLAGGPETQYF.